Sequencing of this T cell receptor beta chain was carried out in a study of T cell responses to AZD1222 COVID-19 vaccine. Libraries were prepared by immunoSEQ multiplex PCR; TCRdb keeps only in-frame clonotypes and omits some of them. Among about 120,000 clones listed, around 92% were seen once. This CDR3 has 15 residues. Looked up from germline, CDR1 is MNHEY and CDR2 is SVGAGI. V trimming: 2 bases; J trimming: 7 bases; junction bases outside the gene matches: 6. The source was peripheral blood, collected on day 0 of AZD1222 vaccination. This chain uses TRBV6-5 with TRBJ1-1, with 11 bases matching TRBD1. The sequence was obtained from an adult in good health. The CDR3 region is CASSYRTGGFDEAFF. CDR3 in DNA: TGTGCCAGCAGTTACCGGACAGGGGGCTTTGATGAAGCTTTCTTT.